The rows below give T cell receptor beta chains drawn from one sample of a study of shared clonotypes between healthy human individuals. The repertoire was sequenced with immunoSEQ multiplex PCR; TCRdb's copy has only in-frame clones and lacks some. In the table there are about 120,000 clones, about 70% of which are singletons. The sequenced sample was memory CD8+ T cells sorted from blood. The receptors were gathered from a woman under 40 in good health. The CDR3 runs from the conserved cysteine through the conserved F or W. A D gene is named only where the DNA matches it firmly. Only some rows state a clone size, as once, few, many or a class for expanded clones.

abundance,d_gene,j_gene,v_gene,CDR3aa,CDR3nt
NA,NA,TRBJ2-1,TRBV27,CASSPTWSSYNEQFF,TGTGCCAGCAGTCCTACCTGGAGCTCCTACAATGAGCAGTTCTTC
NA,TRBD1,TRBJ2-7,TRBV5-1,CASSLGQDYEQYF,TGCGCCAGCAGCTTAGGACAGGACTACGAGCAGTACTTC
NA,NA,TRBJ2-7,TRBV5-5,CASSLGVLSSYEQYF,TGTGCCAGCAGCTTGGGGGTACTGAGCTCCTACGAGCAGTACTTC
NA,TRBD2,TRBJ2-1,TRBV5-5,CASSQRTSDYNEQFF,TGTGCCAGCAGCCAACGGACTAGCGACTACAATGAGCAGTTCTTC
NA,TRBD2,TRBJ2-3,TRBV5-1,CASSLGSGRATDTQYF,TGCGCCAGCAGCTTGGGGAGCGGGAGGGCCACAGATACGCAGTATTTT
NA,NA,TRBJ2-7,TRBV30,CAWTRDVSYEQYF,TGTGCCTGGACCCGGGACGTTTCCTACGAGCAGTACTTC
few,TRBD1,TRBJ1-2,TRBV27,CASSLSPDRAYGYTF,TGTGCCAGCAGTTTATCCCCGGACAGGGCCTATGGCTACACCTTC
NA,NA,TRBJ1-5,TRBV6-4,CASSDSGGNQPQHF,TGTGCCAGCAGTGACTCAGGAGGTAATCAGCCCCAGCATTTT
NA,NA,TRBJ2-6,TRBV5-4,CASSDGDGSAGANVLTF,TGTGCCAGCAGCGACGGAGACGGGTCGGCCGGGGCCAACGTCCTGACTTTC
NA,TRBD2,TRBJ2-7,TRBV19,CASSIGLAATYEQYF,TGTGCCAGTAGTATTGGACTAGCGGCTACCTACGAGCAGTACTTC
NA,NA,TRBJ2-7,TRBV28,CASSFVPWGGSYEQYF,TGTGCCAGCAGTTTTGTCCCCTGGGGGGGCAGTTACGAGCAGTACTTC
few,TRBD2,TRBJ2-5,TRBV30,CAWSPGAGGPWETQYF,TGTGCCTGGTCCCCCGGGGCGGGAGGGCCTTGGGAGACCCAGTACTTC
NA,TRBD2,TRBJ2-3,TRBV5-1,CASSLVWRESTDTQYF,TGCGCCAGCAGCTTGGTATGGCGGGAGAGCACAGATACGCAGTATTTT
NA,NA,TRBJ1-1,TRBV19,CASRHPPLGTEAFF,TGTGCCAGTAGGCACCCTCCCCTGGGCACTGAAGCTTTCTTT
NA,NA,TRBJ1-5,TRBV27,CASSLSSVRVPQHF,TGTGCCAGCAGTTTATCTTCAGTTCGGGTGCCCCAGCATTTT
NA,NA,TRBJ1-2,TRBV12-5,CASGLVLGRATANYGYTF,TGTGCTAGTGGTTTGGTACTGGGCAGGGCAACAGCTAACTATGGCTACACCTTC
NA,NA,TRBJ1-5,TRBV2,CASSDPRGGSNQPQHF,TGTGCCAGCAGTGACCCCAGGGGAGGGAGCAATCAGCCCCAGCATTTT
NA,TRBD1,TRBJ1-5,TRBV7-2,CASSPTGGYSNQPQHF,TGTGCCAGCAGCCCTACAGGGGGGTATAGCAATCAGCCCCAGCATTTT
many,NA,TRBJ1-5,TRBV28,CASSDSNSNQPQHF,TGTGCCAGCAGTGACAGTAATAGCAATCAGCCCCAGCATTTT
NA,NA,TRBJ1-2,TRBV28,CASSLEQGSWLVRGYTF,TGTGCCAGCAGTTTAGAACAGGGTTCCTGGCTAGTTCGGGGCTACACCTTC
NA,TRBD2,TRBJ2-1,TRBV7-2,CASSLLPAGTSGNEQFF,TGTGCCAGCAGCTTGCTCCCGGCCGGGACTAGCGGAAATGAGCAGTTCTTC
many,NA,TRBJ2-3,TRBV25-1,CASRNTDTQYF,TGTGCCAGCAGAAACACAGATACGCAGTATTTT
NA,NA,TRBJ2-3,TRBV7-9,CASSSFWPLSTDTQYF,TGTGCCAGCAGCTCTTTTTGGCCCCTGAGCACAGATACGCAGTATTTT
NA,NA,TRBJ2-6,TRBV6-1,CASSGEDSGANVLTF,TGTGCCAGCAGTGGCGAAGACTCTGGGGCCAACGTCCTGACTTTC
once,NA,TRBJ1-5,TRBV15,CATSYPPRRGRGDQPQHF,TGTGCCACCAGCTACCCCCCGCGGCGGGGGAGGGGTGATCAGCCCCAGCATTTT
NA,NA,TRBJ1-3,TRBV7-9,CASSYRGDGNTIYF,TGTGCCAGCAGCTACCGAGGGGATGGAAACACCATATATTTT
NA,TRBD1,TRBJ1-1,TRBV19,CASSIWGGGLSDTEAFF,TGTGCCAGTAGTATTTGGGGAGGGGGCTTAAGTGACACTGAAGCTTTCTTT
NA,NA,TRBJ1-1,TRBV5-1,CASSLEGGISTEAFF,TGCGCCAGCAGCTTGGAAGGGGGGATTAGCACTGAAGCTTTCTTT
NA,TRBD2,TRBJ2-3,TRBV15,CATSNLAGEADTQYF,TGTGCCACCAGCAATCTAGCGGGAGAGGCAGATACGCAGTATTTT
NA,TRBD1,TRBJ1-1,TRBV18,CASSPNTDRGTEAFF,TGTGCCAGCTCACCGAATACGGACAGGGGGACTGAAGCTTTCTTT
few,NA,TRBJ1-5,TRBV19,CASSIEDSHSNQPQHF,TGTGCCAGTAGTATAGAGGACAGCCATAGCAATCAGCCCCAGCATTTT
NA,TRBD2,TRBJ2-7,TRBV28,CASSVAGATYEQYF,TGTGCCAGCAGTGTAGCGGGAGCTACCTACGAGCAGTACTTC
NA,NA,TRBJ1-1,TRBV28,CASRRHRRNTEAFF,TGTGCCAGCAGACGGCACAGGAGGAACACTGAAGCTTTCTTT
NA,NA,TRBJ1-4,TRBV6-1,CASRSTGRDEKLFF,TGTGCCAGCAGGAGCACAGGGAGAGACGAAAAACTGTTTTTT
few,TRBD1,TRBJ1-2,TRBV6-1,CASSEQGGHYGYTF,TGTGCCAGCAGTGAACAGGGGGGACACTATGGCTACACCTTC
NA,NA,TRBJ2-7,TRBV28,CASSLVIAESYEQYF,TGTGCCAGCAGTTTGGTAATAGCGGAATCCTACGAGCAGTACTTC
NA,TRBD1,TRBJ1-1,TRBV9,CASSVGGTGEAFF,TGTGCCAGCAGCGTAGGAGGGACAGGAGAAGCTTTCTTT
NA,TRBD1,TRBJ1-2,TRBV28,CASSRPGTGFGYTF,TGTGCCAGCAGCCGACCCGGGACAGGGTTTGGCTACACCTTC
NA,TRBD1,TRBJ1-5,TRBV2,CASRTGRSNQPQHF,TGTGCCAGCAGGACAGGGAGGAGCAATCAGCCCCAGCATTTT
NA,NA,TRBJ2-3,TRBV6-4,CASSDSAGSTDTQYF,TGTGCCAGCAGTGACTCGGCCGGGAGCACAGATACGCAGTATTTT